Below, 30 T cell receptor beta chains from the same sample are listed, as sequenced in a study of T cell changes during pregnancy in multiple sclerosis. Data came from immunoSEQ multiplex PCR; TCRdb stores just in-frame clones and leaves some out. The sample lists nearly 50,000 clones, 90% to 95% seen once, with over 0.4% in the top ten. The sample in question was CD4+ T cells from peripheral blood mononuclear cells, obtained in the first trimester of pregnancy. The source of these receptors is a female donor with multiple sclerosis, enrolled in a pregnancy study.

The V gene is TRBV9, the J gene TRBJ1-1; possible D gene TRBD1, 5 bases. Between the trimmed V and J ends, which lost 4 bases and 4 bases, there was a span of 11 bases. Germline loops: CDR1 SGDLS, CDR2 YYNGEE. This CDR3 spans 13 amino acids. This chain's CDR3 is CASSPGGSTEAFF. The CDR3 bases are TGTGCCAGCAGCCCTGGGGGGAGCACTGAAGCTTTCTTT.

The CDR3 DNA follows: TGTGCCAGCACCCGATATCTAGAGGGGAGGGGGTATGGCTACACCTTC. Its translation: CASTRYLEGRGYGYTF. This chain joins TRBV14 and TRBJ1-2, with D perhaps TRBD1 (6 bases). The CDR3 is 16 residues long. V gave up 7 bases and J gave up 5 bases, with 23 bases separating them. Per germline, CDR1 SGHDN and CDR2 FVKESK.

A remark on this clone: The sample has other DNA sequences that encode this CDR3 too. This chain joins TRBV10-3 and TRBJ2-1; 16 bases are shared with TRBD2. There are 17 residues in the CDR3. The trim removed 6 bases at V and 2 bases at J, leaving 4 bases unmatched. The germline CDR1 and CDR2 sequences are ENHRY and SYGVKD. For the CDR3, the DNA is TGTGCCATCAGCCCAGGGACTAGCGGGGGGGCCTACAATGAGCAGTTCTTC. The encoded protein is CAISPGTSGGAYNEQFF.

Written as DNA, the CDR3 is TGTGCCAGCAGTGACCGGCTCTGGCACAGGGATTTCTATGGCTACACCTTC. The encoded protein is CASSDRLWHRDFYGYTF. This chain uses TRBV6-1 with TRBJ1-2; D possibly corresponds to TRBD1 (6 bases). The CDR3 contains 17 residues. Per germline, CDR1 MNHNS and CDR2 SASEGT. With 3 bases removed from V and 4 bases from J, the gap between germline ends came to 21 bases.

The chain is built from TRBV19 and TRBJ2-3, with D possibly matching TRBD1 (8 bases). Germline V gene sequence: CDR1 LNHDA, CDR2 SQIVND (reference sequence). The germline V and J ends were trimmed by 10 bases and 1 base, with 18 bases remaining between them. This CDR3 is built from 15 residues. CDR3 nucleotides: TGTGCCACCACAACAGGGGGGGGCGGCACAGATACGCAGTATTTT. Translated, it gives CATTTGGGGTDTQYF. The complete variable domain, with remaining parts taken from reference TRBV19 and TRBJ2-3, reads DGGITQSPKYLFRKEGQNVTLSCEQNLNHDAMYWYRQDPGQGLRLIYYSQIVNDFQKGDIAEGYSVSREKKESFPLTVTSAQKNPTAFYLCATTTGGGGTDTQYFGPGTRLTVL.

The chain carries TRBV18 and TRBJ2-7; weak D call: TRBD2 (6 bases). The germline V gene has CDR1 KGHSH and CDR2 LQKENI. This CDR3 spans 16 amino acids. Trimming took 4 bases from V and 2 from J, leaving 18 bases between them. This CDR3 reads CASSRSAGTVTYEQYF. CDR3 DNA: TGTGCCAGCTCACGGAGTGCGGGGACGGTTACCTACGAGCAGTACTTC. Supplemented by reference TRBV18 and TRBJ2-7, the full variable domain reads NAGVMQNPRHLVRRRGQEARLRCSPMKGHSHVYWYRQLPEEGLKFMVYLQKENIIDESGMPKERFSAEFPKEGPSILRIQQVVRGDSAAYFCASSRSAGTVTYEQYFGPGTRLTVT.

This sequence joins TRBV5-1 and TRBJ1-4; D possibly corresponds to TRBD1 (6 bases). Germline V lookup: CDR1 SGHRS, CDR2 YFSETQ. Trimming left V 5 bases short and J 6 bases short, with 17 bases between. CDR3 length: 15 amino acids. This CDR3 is CASRLLGARDEKLFF. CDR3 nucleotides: TGCGCCAGCAGGCTACTGGGGGCGCGAGATGAAAAACTGTTTTTT.

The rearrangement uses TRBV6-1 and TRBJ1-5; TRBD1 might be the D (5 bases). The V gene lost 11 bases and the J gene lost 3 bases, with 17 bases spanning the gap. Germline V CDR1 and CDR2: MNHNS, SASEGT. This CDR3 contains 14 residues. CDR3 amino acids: CACKRGTANQPQHF. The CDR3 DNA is TGTGCCTGTAAAAGGGGAACGGCCAATCAGCCCCAGCATTTT.

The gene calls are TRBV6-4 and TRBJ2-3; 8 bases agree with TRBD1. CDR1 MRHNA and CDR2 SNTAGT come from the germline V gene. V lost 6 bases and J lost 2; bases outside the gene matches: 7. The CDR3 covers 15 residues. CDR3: CASRAGQGTTDTQYF. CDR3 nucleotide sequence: TGTGCCAGCAGAGCCGGACAGGGTACCACAGATACGCAGTATTTT.

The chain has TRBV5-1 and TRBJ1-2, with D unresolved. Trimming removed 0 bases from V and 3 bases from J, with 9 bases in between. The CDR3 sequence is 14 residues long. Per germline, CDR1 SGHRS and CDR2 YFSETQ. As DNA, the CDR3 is TGCGCCAGCAGCTTGGCCTTGGCAGACTATGGCTACACCTTC. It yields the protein CASSLALADYGYTF.

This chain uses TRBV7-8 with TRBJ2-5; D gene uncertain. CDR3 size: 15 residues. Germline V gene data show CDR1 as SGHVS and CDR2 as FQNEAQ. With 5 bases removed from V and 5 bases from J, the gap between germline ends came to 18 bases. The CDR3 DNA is TGTGCCAGCAGCCTACTTAGACCCTACGGGGAGACCCAGTACTTC. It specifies CASSLLRPYGETQYF. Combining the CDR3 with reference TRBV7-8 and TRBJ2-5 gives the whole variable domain GAGVSQSPRYKVAKRGQDVALRCDPISGHVSLFWYQQALGQGPEFLTYFQNEAQLDKSGLPSDRFFAERPEGSVSTLKIQRTQQEDSAVYLCASSLLRPYGETQYFGPGTRLLVL.

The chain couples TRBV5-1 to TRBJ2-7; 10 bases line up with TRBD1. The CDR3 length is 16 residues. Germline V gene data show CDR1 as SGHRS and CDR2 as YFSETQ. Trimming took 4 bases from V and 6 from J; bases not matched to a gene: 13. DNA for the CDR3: TGCGCCAGCAGCCGACAGGGACAGGGGCTACCTAGCGAGCAGTACTTC. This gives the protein CASSRQGQGLPSEQYF.

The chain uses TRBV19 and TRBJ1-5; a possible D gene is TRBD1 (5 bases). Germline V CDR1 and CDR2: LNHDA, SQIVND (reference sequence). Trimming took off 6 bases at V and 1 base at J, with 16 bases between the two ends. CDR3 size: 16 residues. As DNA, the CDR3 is TGTGCCAGTAGCCGCCCGGTGGGGCTAAGCAATCAGCCCCAGCATTTT. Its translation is CASSRPVGLSNQPQHF.

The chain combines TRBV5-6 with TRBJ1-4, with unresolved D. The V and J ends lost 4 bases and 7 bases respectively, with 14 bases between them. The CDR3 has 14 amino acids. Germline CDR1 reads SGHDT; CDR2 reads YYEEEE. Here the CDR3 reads CASSPRLGGEKLFF. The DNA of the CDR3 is TGTGCCAGCAGCCCCCGGCTTGGAGGTGAAAAACTGTTTTTT.

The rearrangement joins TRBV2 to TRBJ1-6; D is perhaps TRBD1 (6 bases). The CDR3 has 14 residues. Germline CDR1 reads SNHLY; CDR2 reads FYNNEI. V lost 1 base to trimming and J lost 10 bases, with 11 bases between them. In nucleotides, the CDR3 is TGTGCCAGCAGTGAAGACAGGGTTGGGTCACCCCTCCACTTT. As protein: CASSEDRVGSPLHF.

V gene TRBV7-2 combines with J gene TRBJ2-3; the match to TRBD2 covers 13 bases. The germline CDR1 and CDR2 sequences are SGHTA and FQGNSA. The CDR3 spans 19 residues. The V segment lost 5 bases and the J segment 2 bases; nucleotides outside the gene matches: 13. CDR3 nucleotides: TGTGCCAGCAGCCAGCCTCCCCGACTAGCGGGGGGACCCACAGATACGCAGTATTTT. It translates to CASSQPPRLAGGPTDTQYF.

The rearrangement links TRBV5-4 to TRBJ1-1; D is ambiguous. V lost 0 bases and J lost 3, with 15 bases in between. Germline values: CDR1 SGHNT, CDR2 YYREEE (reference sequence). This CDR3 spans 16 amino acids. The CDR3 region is CASSLDPFVQDTEAFF. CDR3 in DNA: TGTGCCAGCAGCTTGGATCCCTTCGTTCAGGACACTGAAGCTTTCTTT. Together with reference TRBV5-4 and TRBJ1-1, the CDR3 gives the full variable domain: ETGVTQSPTHLIKTRGQQVTLRCSSQSGHNTVSWYQQALGQGPQFIFQYYREEENGRGNFPPRFSGLQFPNYSSELNVNALELDDSALYLCASSLDPFVQDTEAFFGQGTRLTVV.

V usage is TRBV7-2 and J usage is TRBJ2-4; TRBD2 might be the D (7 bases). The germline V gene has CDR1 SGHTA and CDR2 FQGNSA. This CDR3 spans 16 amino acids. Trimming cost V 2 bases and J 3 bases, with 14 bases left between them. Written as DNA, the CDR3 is TGTGCCAGCAGCTTAAGTGGGGGGGCCGGCAAAAACATTCAGTACTTC. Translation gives CASSLSGGAGKNIQYF. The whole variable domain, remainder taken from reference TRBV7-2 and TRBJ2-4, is GAGVSQSPSNKVTEKGKDVELRCDPISGHTALYWYRQSLGQGLEFLIYFQGNSAPDKSGLPSDRFSAERTGGSVSTLTIQRTQQEDSAVYLCASSLSGGAGKNIQYFGAGTRLSVL.

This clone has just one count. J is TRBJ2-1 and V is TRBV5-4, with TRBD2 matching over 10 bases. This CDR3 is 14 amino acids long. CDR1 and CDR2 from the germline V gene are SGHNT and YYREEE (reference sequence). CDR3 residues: CVFKSGGAYNEQFF. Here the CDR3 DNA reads TGTGTGTTTAAGAGCGGGGGGGCCTACAATGAGCAGTTCTTC.

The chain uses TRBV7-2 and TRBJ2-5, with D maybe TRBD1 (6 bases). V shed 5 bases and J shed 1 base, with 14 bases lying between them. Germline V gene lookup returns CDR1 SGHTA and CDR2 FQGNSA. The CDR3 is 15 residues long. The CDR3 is CASSHQTGSQETQYF. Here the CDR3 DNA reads TGTGCCAGCAGCCACCAGACAGGAAGCCAAGAGACCCAGTACTTC. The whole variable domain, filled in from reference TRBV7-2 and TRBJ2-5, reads GAGVSQSPSNKVTEKGKDVELRCDPISGHTALYWYRQSLGQGLEFLIYFQGNSAPDKSGLPSDRFSAERTGGSVSTLTIQRTQQEDSAVYLCASSHQTGSQETQYFGPGTRLLVL.

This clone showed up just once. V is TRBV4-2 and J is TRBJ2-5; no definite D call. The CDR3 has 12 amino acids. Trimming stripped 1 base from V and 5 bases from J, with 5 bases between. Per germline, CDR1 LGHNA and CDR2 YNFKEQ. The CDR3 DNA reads TGTGCCAGCAGCCAAGTTATGGAGACCCAGTACTTC. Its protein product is CASSQVMETQYF.

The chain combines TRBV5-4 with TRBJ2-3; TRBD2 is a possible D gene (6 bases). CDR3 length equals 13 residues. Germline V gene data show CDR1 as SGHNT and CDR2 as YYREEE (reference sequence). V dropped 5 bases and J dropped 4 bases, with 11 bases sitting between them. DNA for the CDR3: TGTGCCAGCAGTCGCGGGGTGGCAGATACGCAGTATTTT. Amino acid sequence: CASSRGVADTQYF.

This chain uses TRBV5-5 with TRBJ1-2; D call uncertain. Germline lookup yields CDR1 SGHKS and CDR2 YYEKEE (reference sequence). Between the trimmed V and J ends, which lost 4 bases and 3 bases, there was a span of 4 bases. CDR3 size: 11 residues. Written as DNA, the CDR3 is TGTGCCAGCAGCCGGGACTATGGCTACACCTTC. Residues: CASSRDYGYTF.

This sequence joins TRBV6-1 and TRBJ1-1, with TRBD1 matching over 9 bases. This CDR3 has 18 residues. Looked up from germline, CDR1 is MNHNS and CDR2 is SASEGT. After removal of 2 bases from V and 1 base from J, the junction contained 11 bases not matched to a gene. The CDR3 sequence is CASSETGGRYRRNTEAFF. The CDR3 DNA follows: TGTGCCAGCAGTGAAACAGGGGGCCGTTATCGAAGGAACACTGAAGCTTTCTTT.

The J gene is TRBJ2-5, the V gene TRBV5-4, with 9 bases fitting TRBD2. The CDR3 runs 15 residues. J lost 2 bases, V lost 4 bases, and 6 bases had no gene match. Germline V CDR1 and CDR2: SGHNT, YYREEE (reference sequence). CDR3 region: CASSHESGGQETQYF. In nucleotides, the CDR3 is TGTGCCAGCAGCCACGAAAGCGGGGGGCAAGAGACCCAGTACTTC.

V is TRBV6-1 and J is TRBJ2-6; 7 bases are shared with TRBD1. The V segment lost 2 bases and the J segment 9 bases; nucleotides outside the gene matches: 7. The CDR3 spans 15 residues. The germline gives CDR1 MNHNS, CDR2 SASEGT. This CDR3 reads CASSELQGPLNVLTF. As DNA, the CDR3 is TGTGCCAGCAGTGAACTACAGGGGCCCCTCAACGTCCTGACTTTC.

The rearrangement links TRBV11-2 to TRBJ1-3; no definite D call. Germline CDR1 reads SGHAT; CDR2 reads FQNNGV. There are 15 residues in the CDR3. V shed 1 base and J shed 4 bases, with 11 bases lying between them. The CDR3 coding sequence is TGTGCCAGCAGCTTAGGCCAGTCAGCGGGAAACACCATATATTTT. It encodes CASSLGQSAGNTIYF.

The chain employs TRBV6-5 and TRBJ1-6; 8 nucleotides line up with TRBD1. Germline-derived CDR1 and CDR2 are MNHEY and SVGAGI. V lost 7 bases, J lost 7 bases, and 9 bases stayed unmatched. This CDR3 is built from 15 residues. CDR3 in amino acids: CASTGQGTENSPLHF. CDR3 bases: TGTGCCAGCACCGGACAGGGAACGGAGAATTCACCCCTCCACTTT.

The CDR3 DNA is TGTGCCAGCAGCTTGCGGGACAGGTTTAGCACAGATACGCAGTATTTT. Protein: CASSLRDRFSTDTQYF. V usage is TRBV11-1 and J usage is TRBJ2-3; 8 bases match TRBD1. Germline CDR1 and CDR2: SGHAT and FQDESV (reference sequence). The CDR3 spans 16 residues. The ends lost 3 bases at V and 0 bases at J; junction bases unmatched: 5.

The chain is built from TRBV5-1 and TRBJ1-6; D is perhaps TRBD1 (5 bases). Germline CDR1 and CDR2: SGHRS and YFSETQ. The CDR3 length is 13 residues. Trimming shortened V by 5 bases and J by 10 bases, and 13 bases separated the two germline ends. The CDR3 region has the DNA TGCGCCAGCAGTATCCAGGGTGGCTCACCCCTCCACTTT. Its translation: CASSIQGGSPLHF.